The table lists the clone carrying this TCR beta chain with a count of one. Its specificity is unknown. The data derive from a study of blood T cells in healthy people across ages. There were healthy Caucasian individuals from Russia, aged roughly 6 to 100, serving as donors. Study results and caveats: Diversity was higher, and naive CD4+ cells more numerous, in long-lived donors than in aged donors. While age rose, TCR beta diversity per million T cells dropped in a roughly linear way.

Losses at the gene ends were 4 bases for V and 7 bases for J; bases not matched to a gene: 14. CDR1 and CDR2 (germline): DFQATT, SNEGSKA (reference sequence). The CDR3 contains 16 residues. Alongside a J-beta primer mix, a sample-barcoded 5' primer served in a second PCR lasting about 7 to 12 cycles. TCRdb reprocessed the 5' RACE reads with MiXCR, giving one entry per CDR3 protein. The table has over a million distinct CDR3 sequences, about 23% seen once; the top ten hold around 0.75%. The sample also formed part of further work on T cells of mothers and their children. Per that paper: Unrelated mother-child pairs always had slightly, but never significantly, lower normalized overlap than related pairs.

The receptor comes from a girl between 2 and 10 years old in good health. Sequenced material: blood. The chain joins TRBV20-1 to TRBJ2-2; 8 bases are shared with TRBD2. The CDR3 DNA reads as TGCAGTGCTAAAAGTCCCGGGACTAGTTTGGGCGGGGAGCTGTTTTTT. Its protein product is CSAKSPGTSLGGELFF.